Listed below are T cell receptor beta chains from one sample, sequenced in a study of glioma-infiltrating T cells after dendritic cell vaccination. TCRdb's copy holds only in-frame clones and misses some; the assay was immunoSEQ multiplex PCR. The sample holds approximately 67,000 clones, around 81% seen once. Sample: blood, taken before dendritic cell vaccination. The receptors here all came from a human donor with glioblastoma. CDR3s include the opening cysteine and the closing phenylalanine or tryptophan. D genes are given only for firm matches. The listing skips clone size in some rows; elsewhere it reads once, few, many or a size class.

V gene: TRBV20-1; clone size: -; J gene: TRBJ1-1; D gene: -; CDR3 DNA: TGCAGTGCCAGGGTTTTGGCTGAAGCTTTCTTT; CDR3 protein: CSARVLAEAFF
V gene: TRBV29-1; clone size: -; J gene: TRBJ2-6; D gene: -; CDR3 DNA: TGCAGCGTTTTTGAGAGCTCTGGGGCCAACGTCCTGACTTTC; CDR3 protein: CSVFESSGANVLTF
V gene: TRBV7-6; clone size: -; J gene: TRBJ2-3; D gene: -; CDR3 DNA: TGTGCCAGCAGCGGGCCCCCCCCAGATACGCAGTATTTT; CDR3 protein: CASSGPPPDTQYF
V gene: TRBV5-8; clone size: -; J gene: TRBJ2-7; D gene: TRBD1; CDR3 DNA: TGTGCCAGCAGCTGGGGACAGTATTACGAGCAGTACTTC; CDR3 protein: CASSWGQYYEQYF
V gene: TRBV7-9; clone size: -; J gene: TRBJ2-3; D gene: TRBD1; CDR3 DNA: TGTGCCAGCAGCCTGGGACAGGGGGCAGGAGATACGCAGTATTTT; CDR3 protein: CASSLGQGAGDTQYF
V gene: TRBV7-2; clone size: few; J gene: TRBJ1-5; D gene: TRBD1; CDR3 DNA: TGTGCCAGCAGCCGAGAGGGCGACAGGGTCAATCAGCCCCAGCATTTT; CDR3 protein: CASSREGDRVNQPQHF
V gene: TRBV19; clone size: -; J gene: TRBJ2-5; D gene: -; CDR3 DNA: TGTGCCAGTAGTCGGGGGAAAGAGACCCAGTACTTC; CDR3 protein: CASSRGKETQYF
V gene: TRBV5-1; clone size: few; J gene: TRBJ2-7; D gene: -; CDR3 DNA: TGCGCCAGCGCCCGTGGAGCGGGCCGGGACGAGCAGTACTTC; CDR3 protein: CASARGAGRDEQYF
V gene: TRBV30; clone size: -; J gene: TRBJ1-1; D gene: -; CDR3 DNA: TGTGCCTGGAGAGATCACAGGGCCCCGGCTTTCTTT; CDR3 protein: CAWRDHRAPAFF
V gene: TRBV30; clone size: once; J gene: TRBJ1-6; D gene: -; CDR3 DNA: TGTGCCTGGACGTCGGGACAACTTAATTCACCCCTCCACTTT; CDR3 protein: CAWTSGQLNSPLHF
V gene: TRBV10-3; clone size: -; J gene: TRBJ2-3; D gene: -; CDR3 DNA: TGTGCCATCAGTGAGTCATGGACTAGCACAGATACGCAGTATTTT; CDR3 protein: CAISESWTSTDTQYF
V gene: TRBV18; clone size: once; J gene: TRBJ2-1; D gene: TRBD1; CDR3 DNA: TGTGCCAGCTCGCCCGACAGGGGGGGAGGTGAGCAGTTCTTC; CDR3 protein: CASSPDRGGGEQFF
V gene: TRBV2; clone size: -; J gene: TRBJ2-7; D gene: -; CDR3 DNA: TGTGCCAGCAGGCAGGGAAATTACGAGCAGTACTTC; CDR3 protein: CASRQGNYEQYF
V gene: TRBV5-1; clone size: -; J gene: TRBJ2-3; D gene: TRBD2; CDR3 DNA: TGCGCCAGCAGCTTGAGTAGCGGGGGGCGCACAGATACGCAGTATTTT; CDR3 protein: CASSLSSGGRTDTQYF
V gene: TRBV4-2; clone size: -; J gene: TRBJ2-3; D gene: TRBD2; CDR3 DNA: TGTGCCAGCAGTCCTATTAGCGGGGGGGGCACAGATACGCAGTATTTT; CDR3 protein: CASSPISGGGTDTQYF
V gene: TRBV20-1; clone size: -; J gene: TRBJ1-1; D gene: TRBD1; CDR3 DNA: TGCAGTGCAGGGACAGGCACTGAAGCTTTCTTT; CDR3 protein: CSAGTGTEAFF
V gene: TRBV5-1; clone size: -; J gene: TRBJ2-7; D gene: TRBD1; CDR3 DNA: TGCGCCAGCAGCTTGGGAGACAGGGCTCAAGAGCAGTACTTC; CDR3 protein: CASSLGDRAQEQYF
V gene: TRBV4-1; clone size: -; J gene: TRBJ1-4; D gene: TRBD1; CDR3 DNA: TGCGCCAGCAGCCGACCAGGGACAGGGACTAATGAAAAACTGTTTTTT; CDR3 protein: CASSRPGTGTNEKLFF
V gene: TRBV7-2; clone size: -; J gene: TRBJ2-3; D gene: TRBD2; CDR3 DNA: TGTGCCAGCAGCCTTAGACTAGCGGGCACAGATACGCAGTATTTT; CDR3 protein: CASSLRLAGTDTQYF
V gene: TRBV7-8; clone size: many; J gene: TRBJ1-3; D gene: TRBD1; CDR3 DNA: TGTGCCAGCAGCCCCGGTTACAGGGGGATGTACGGAAACACCATATATTTT; CDR3 protein: CASSPGYRGMYGNTIYF
V gene: TRBV27; clone size: -; J gene: TRBJ1-2; D gene: TRBD1; CDR3 DNA: TGTGCCAGCAGTTTAGTGGGACAGGGGGCGAGGTATGGCTACACCTTC; CDR3 protein: CASSLVGQGARYGYTF
V gene: TRBV7-3; clone size: -; J gene: TRBJ1-1; D gene: TRBD1; CDR3 DNA: TGTGCCAGCAGCTATAACAGGGGTGACACTGAAGCTTTCTTT; CDR3 protein: CASSYNRGDTEAFF
V gene: TRBV4-1; clone size: few; J gene: TRBJ2-7; D gene: -; CDR3 DNA: TGCGCCAGCAGCCAAGGGGACATCCCACTTTACGAGCAGTACTTC; CDR3 protein: CASSQGDIPLYEQYF
V gene: TRBV7-3; clone size: -; J gene: TRBJ2-3; D gene: -; CDR3 DNA: TGTGCCAGCAGCCCAGGGGCTAGCACAGATACGCAGTATTTT; CDR3 protein: CASSPGASTDTQYF
V gene: TRBV4-3; clone size: -; J gene: TRBJ2-2; D gene: TRBD2; CDR3 DNA: TGCGCCAGCAGCCAAGATTGGCGGGGGGCCGCCGGGGAGCTGTTTTTT; CDR3 protein: CASSQDWRGAAGELFF
V gene: TRBV7-6; clone size: once; J gene: TRBJ1-1; D gene: -; CDR3 DNA: TGTGCCAGCAGCTTAGAGGACGGAGGGTACACTGAAGCTTTCTTT; CDR3 protein: CASSLEDGGYTEAFF
V gene: TRBV15; clone size: -; J gene: TRBJ2-5; D gene: -; CDR3 DNA: TGTGCCACCAGCAGAGACACGGGGGAGACCCAGTACTTC; CDR3 protein: CATSRDTGETQYF
V gene: TRBV2; clone size: -; J gene: TRBJ2-1; D gene: -; CDR3 DNA: TGTGCCAGCAGTTACCTCCAGGGGTCAGAGCAGTTCTTC; CDR3 protein: CASSYLQGSEQFF
V gene: TRBV6-5; clone size: -; J gene: TRBJ1-2; D gene: TRBD1; CDR3 DNA: TGTGCCAGCAGCCGGGGACAGGCGATATATGGCTACACCTTC; CDR3 protein: CASSRGQAIYGYTF
V gene: TRBV27; clone size: few; J gene: TRBJ2-7; D gene: TRBD1; CDR3 DNA: TGTGCCAGCAGTAGTTATAACCCGGGACAGGGGGCCGAGCAGTACTTC; CDR3 protein: CASSSYNPGQGAEQYF
V gene: TRBV5-1; clone size: -; J gene: TRBJ1-2; D gene: -; CDR3 DNA: TGCGCCAGCAGCTTGGGGGCAGGGAATGGCTACACCTTC; CDR3 protein: CASSLGAGNGYTF
V gene: TRBV6-1; clone size: -; J gene: TRBJ1-5; D gene: -; CDR3 DNA: TGTGCCAGCAGTGAGCTCGGAGGCCATCAGCCCCAGCATTTT; CDR3 protein: CASSELGGHQPQHF
V gene: TRBV11-3; clone size: -; J gene: TRBJ1-1; D gene: TRBD1; CDR3 DNA: TGTGCCAGCAGCCCAGGACAGGCGAACACTGAAGCTTTCTTT; CDR3 protein: CASSPGQANTEAFF
V gene: TRBV30; clone size: -; J gene: TRBJ2-3; D gene: TRBD1; CDR3 DNA: TGTGCCTGGAGCCCAGGAGGACAGGGGCCAGATACGCAGTATTTT; CDR3 protein: CAWSPGGQGPDTQYF
V gene: TRBV5-1; clone size: -; J gene: TRBJ1-5; D gene: TRBD1; CDR3 DNA: TGCGCCAGCAGCTGGGACAGCGACAGCAATCAGCCCCAGCATTTT; CDR3 protein: CASSWDSDSNQPQHF
V gene: TRBV13; clone size: -; J gene: TRBJ2-7; D gene: TRBD2; CDR3 DNA: TGTGCCAGCAGCCCCCGGACTAGCGGGGACATCTCCTACGAGCAGTACTTC; CDR3 protein: CASSPRTSGDISYEQYF
V gene: TRBV19; clone size: -; J gene: TRBJ2-1; D gene: -; CDR3 DNA: TGTGCCAGTATTGGGCAGGGTTACTACAATGAGCAGTTCTTC; CDR3 protein: CASIGQGYYNEQFF
V gene: TRBV7-6; clone size: -; J gene: TRBJ2-7; D gene: -; CDR3 DNA: TGTGCCAGCAGCGGGACTGGTAGGAACGAGCAGTACTTC; CDR3 protein: CASSGTGRNEQYF
V gene: TRBV11-2; clone size: -; J gene: TRBJ2-2; D gene: -; CDR3 DNA: TGTGCCAGCAGCCCCTCGGTACCGAGTAACACCGGGGAGCTGTTTTTT; CDR3 protein: CASSPSVPSNTGELFF
V gene: TRBV7-6; clone size: -; J gene: TRBJ2-3; D gene: -; CDR3 DNA: TGTGCCAGCAGCCCCAGTCCCGGGACAGATACGCAGTATTTT; CDR3 protein: CASSPSPGTDTQYF